The 29 T cell receptor beta chains presented below share a single source sample, sequenced in a study of blood T cells in healthy people across ages. Primed by a sample-barcoded 5' primer and a J-beta primer mix, a second PCR proceeded for about 6 to 12 cycles. TCRdb processed the 5' RACE reads anew with MiXCR; each CDR3 protein has one entry. The data show 790,000 or so distinct CDR3 sequences, with 35% to 60% seen just once and around 18% held by the top ten. The sequencing sample was made of blood. These TCRs come from a man older than 75 in good health.

This clonotype was seen a few times. The chain couples TRBV25-1 to TRBJ2-1; possible D gene TRBD1, 5 bases. The germline CDR1 and CDR2 sequences are MGHDK and SYGVNS. This CDR3 region has 12 residues. V gave up 3 bases and J gave up 10 bases, with 10 bases separating them. The CDR3 nucleotides read TGTGCCAGCAGTGACAGGGTCCGGGAGCAGTTCTTC. Protein product: CASSDRVREQFF.

J is TRBJ2-6 and V is TRBV3-1; D uncertain. Germline values: CDR1 LGHDT, CDR2 YNNKEL (reference sequence). V was clipped by 4 bases and J by 4 bases, with 8 bases between them. This CDR3 has 14 amino acids. The CDR3 DNA reads TGTGCCAGCAGCCCCCCCTTGGGGGCCAACGTCCTGACTTTC. This encodes CASSPPLGANVLTF.

This clonotype was found a few times. This chain uses TRBV25-1 with TRBJ1-6; D possibly corresponds to TRBD1 (5 bases). The CDR3 extends over 13 amino acids. Trimming took off 4 bases at V and 9 bases at J, with 10 bases between the two ends. Germline values: CDR1 MGHDK, CDR2 SYGVNS. The CDR3 DNA reads as TGTGCCAGCAGTGGTCAGGGTCGTTCACCCCTCCACTTT. Translated, it gives CASSGQGRSPLHF.

The V gene is TRBV4-2, the J gene TRBJ2-6, with TRBD2 as a possible D gene (5 bases). Germline V gene lookup returns CDR1 LGHNA and CDR2 YNFKEQ. This CDR3 region has 15 residues. The V end was cut by 7 bases, the J end by 0 bases, with 10 bases between. For the CDR3, the DNA is TGTGCCAGCAACCGGGAAGACTCTGGGGCCAACGTCCTGACTTTC. Protein: CASNREDSGANVLTF.

Comment on this clonotype: This may be a read error: a much more frequent sequence differs by one nucleotide. The chain is built from TRBV5-1 and TRBJ1-6; D gene ambiguous. The CDR3 loop spans 12 amino acids. Germline CDR1 and CDR2: SGHRS and YFSETQ. The CDR3 coding sequence is TGCGCCGGCAGCGAACCTAATTCACCCCTCCACTTT. Translation gives CAGSEPNSPLHF.

The J gene is TRBJ2-5, the V gene TRBV20-1; 9 bases agree with TRBD1. The length of the CDR3 is 15 residues. V lost 3 bases and J lost 11; bases outside the gene matches: 16. In germline, CDR1 is DFQATT, CDR2 SNEGSKA (reference sequence). The CDR3 sequence is CSASPTGQGRNEQYF. The CDR3 DNA reads TGCAGTGCTAGCCCAACGGGACAGGGACGAAATGAGCAGTACTTC.

The chain links TRBV10-3 to TRBJ2-5, with 11 bases fitting TRBD2. This CDR3 is 16 amino acids long. Germline V gene lookup returns CDR1 ENHRY and CDR2 SYGVKD. Trimming removed 0 bases from V and 0 bases from J; junction bases left unmatched: 0. The CDR3 spells CAISESGLADQETQYF. The CDR3 DNA follows: TGTGCCATCAGTGAGTCGGGACTAGCGGACCAAGAGACCCAGTACTTC.

The genes are TRBV10-3 and TRBJ2-7, with a possible D match to TRBD2 (6 bases). V was clipped by 4 bases and J by 0 bases, with 10 bases between them. The CDR3 is 14 residues long. Germline V gene sequence: CDR1 ENHRY, CDR2 SYGVKD. The CDR3 nucleotides read TGTGCCATCAGTGGAGGCGGGGACTCCTACGAGCAGTACTTC. The encoded protein is CAISGGGDSYEQYF.

This clonotype appeared once. The V and J genes are TRBV28 and TRBJ1-4; D gene uncertain. V lost 6 bases and J 7 bases, leaving 15 bases between the germline ends. CDR3 length: 14 amino acids. CDR1 is MDHEN, CDR2 SYDVKM, per germline. This CDR3 is CASSGSPRREKLFF. The CDR3 DNA reads as TGTGCCAGCAGCGGGTCCCCGCGGCGTGAAAAACTGTTTTTT.

Many counts were recorded for this clonotype. The chain links TRBV9 to TRBJ2-1, with D hard to call. CDR1 and CDR2 from the germline V gene are SGDLS and YYNGEE. V was clipped by 0 bases and J by 0 bases, with 7 bases between them. This CDR3 is built from 15 residues. CDR3 loop: CASSVVSGSYNEQFF. The CDR3 region has the DNA TGTGCCAGCAGCGTAGTGTCGGGCTCCTACAATGAGCAGTTCTTC.

The chain uses TRBV5-1 and TRBJ2-3; D gene ambiguous. The germline gives CDR1 SGHRS, CDR2 YFSETQ. Trimming stripped 0 bases from V and 0 bases from J, with 8 bases between. The CDR3 is made up of 15 amino acids. The CDR3 nucleotides are TGCGCCAGCAGCTTGGACTCCGCTAGCACAGATACGCAGTATTTT. It encodes CASSLDSASTDTQYF.

The rearrangement uses TRBV7-2 and TRBJ1-2; D call uncertain. The germline gives CDR1 SGHTA, CDR2 FQGNSA. Trimming stripped 3 bases from V and 2 bases from J, with 13 bases between. CDR3 length equals 15 residues. This chain's CDR3 is CASSFRQSRNYGYTF. The CDR3 nucleotides read TGTGCCAGCAGCTTCAGACAATCCCGGAACTATGGCTACACCTTC.

This clonotype occurred a few times. For the CDR3, the DNA is TGCGCCAGCAGCTGGACCGGGACAGGGGCTAACAATGAGCAGTTCTTC. Protein product: CASSWTGTGANNEQFF. The rearrangement links TRBV5-1 to TRBJ2-1, with 10 bases identical to TRBD1. This CDR3 has 16 amino acids. Germline V gene data show CDR1 as SGHRS and CDR2 as YFSETQ. The junction had 8 bases not matched to a gene; V was cut back by 3 bases and J by 5 bases.

The chain recombines TRBV7-9 with TRBJ2-1; 9 bases align to TRBD2. The V segment lost 2 bases and the J segment 8 bases; nucleotides outside the gene matches: 13. The length of the CDR3 is 17 residues. The germline CDR1 and CDR2 sequences are SEHNR and FQNEAQ (reference sequence). The DNA for the CDR3 is TGTGCCAGCAGCTTAAAACGAGCGGGAGGTATTTGGGATGAGCAGTTCTTC. Protein: CASSLKRAGGIWDEQFF.

This chain uses TRBV20-1 with TRBJ2-1; no clear D gene. CDR1 and CDR2 (germline): DFQATT, SNEGSKA (reference sequence). The CDR3 runs to 12 residues. V lost 3 bases and J lost 4, with 7 bases in between. The CDR3 protein is CSASYGYNEQFF. CDR3 DNA: TGCAGTGCTAGTTACGGATACAATGAGCAGTTCTTC.

On this clonotype itself: A much larger clone differs from this one at a single base, so this may be a read error. The chain links TRBV7-2 to TRBJ2-1, with D possibly being TRBD2 (5 bases). Germline V gives CDR1 SGHTA, CDR2 FQGNSA. The germline V and J ends were trimmed by 2 bases and 10 bases, with 12 bases remaining between them. The CDR3 length is 13 residues. The CDR3 region is CASSLRGSQEQFF. Here the CDR3 DNA reads TGTGCCAGCAGCTTAAGAGGGTCACAGGAGCAGTTCTTC.

The genes are TRBV7-2 and TRBJ1-2, with unresolved D. This CDR3 spans 16 amino acids. Germline-derived CDR1 and CDR2 are SGHTA and FQGNSA. Trimming pared 4 bases from V and 1 base from J, leaving 16 bases between. CDR3 protein: CASSSGWKFLNYGYTF. The CDR3 coding sequence is TGTGCCAGCAGCTCCGGTTGGAAGTTCCTTAACTATGGCTACACCTTC.

There are a few counts of this clonotype. This chain uses TRBV7-9 with TRBJ2-7; unclear D gene. The V gene's germline CDR1 is SEHNR and CDR2 FQNEAQ (reference sequence). The CDR3 extends over 13 amino acids. Trimming removed 3 bases at V and 7 bases at J, with 13 bases between. DNA of the CDR3: TGTGCCAGCAGCTTGCAAGGACGGAATGAGCAGTACTTC. Its protein product is CASSLQGRNEQYF.

This clonotype came up a few times. Here the CDR3 DNA reads TGCGCCAGCAGCGGTGGGACAGGGCCAGATACGCAGTATTTT. Translating gives CASSGGTGPDTQYF. The chain uses TRBV5-1 and TRBJ2-3; TRBD1 matches 9 bases. The CDR3 contains 14 residues. J was trimmed by 4 bases and V by 4 bases; bases with no gene match: 4. CDR1 is SGHRS and CDR2 is YFSETQ in the germline V gene.

The chain carries TRBV20-1 and TRBJ2-5; 7 positions agree with TRBD2. The V segment lost 5 bases and the J segment 4 bases; nucleotides outside the gene matches: 7. Germline V gives CDR1 DFQATT, CDR2 SNEGSKA (reference sequence). The CDR3 contains 13 residues. This chain's CDR3 is CSAWDSGGETQYF. The CDR3 DNA sequence: TGCAGTGCTTGGGACTCGGGGGGAGAGACCCAGTACTTC.

The genes are TRBV12-3 or TRBV12-4 and TRBJ2-1, with TRBD1 matching over 7 bases. J was trimmed by 13 bases and V by 6 bases; bases with no gene match: 21. This CDR3 is 16 amino acids long. In DNA, the CDR3 is TGTGCCAGCAGCCCCGGGACAGACGAGAGTAAAGAGACCCAGTTCTTC. This encodes CASSPGTDESKETQFF.

V is TRBV27 and J is TRBJ2-3; 9 bases agree with TRBD2. This CDR3 contains 16 residues. The germline V gene encodes CDR1 MNHEY and CDR2 SMNVEV (reference sequence). Losses at the gene ends were 7 bases for V and 5 bases for J; bases not matched to a gene: 13. In nucleotides, the CDR3 is TGTGCCAGCAAAAGAGGGACTAGCTCTCTGCAAGATACGCAGTATTTT. It codes for CASKRGTSSLQDTQYF.

The chain employs TRBV4-2 and TRBJ2-5; TRBD2 agrees at 7 bases. The CDR3 runs 17 residues. V dropped 0 bases and J dropped 1; count of bases not matched to a gene: 8. Germline V gene data show CDR1 as LGHNA and CDR2 as YNFKEQ. The CDR3 DNA follows: TGTGCCAGCAGCCAAGATTTGGCGGGAGACTTCCAAGAGACCCAGTACTTC. Translation: CASSQDLAGDFQETQYF.

The genes are TRBV20-1 and TRBJ2-3; 12 nucleotides agree with TRBD2. This CDR3 spans 16 amino acids. Germline trimming cut 3 bases from V and 1 base from J; bases unmatched to any gene: 5. Per the germline V gene, CDR1 is DFQATT and CDR2 is SNEGSKA (reference sequence). The CDR3 reads CSASEGLAGRTDTQYF. In nucleotides, the CDR3 is TGCAGTGCTAGTGAGGGACTAGCGGGTCGCACAGATACGCAGTATTTT.

A few counts support this clonotype. The rearrangement joins TRBV5-4 to TRBJ2-1; the D is unclear. Deletions cut 5 bases from V and 4 bases from J, with 16 bases between. The CDR3 runs 15 residues. Germline CDR1 reads SGHNT; CDR2 reads YYREEE (reference sequence). CDR3 coding DNA: TGTGCCAGCAGTCCCCGGGCCCTCTATTACAATGAGCAGTTCTTC. Protein product: CASSPRALYYNEQFF. Complete variable domain (other parts from reference TRBV5-4 and TRBJ2-1): ETGVTQSPTHLIKTRGQQVTLRCSSQSGHNTVSWYQQALGQGPQFIFQYYREEENGRGNFPPRFSGLQFPNYSSELNVNALELDDSALYLCASSPRALYYNEQFFGPGTRLTVL.

CDR3 in amino acids: CAIRRDRGDQETQYF. The CDR3 nucleotides are TGTGCCATCAGACGGGACAGGGGAGACCAAGAGACCCAGTACTTC. This sequence joins TRBV10-3 and TRBJ2-5, with TRBD1 matching over 10 bases. The CDR3 spans 15 residues. Germline V lookup: CDR1 ENHRY, CDR2 SYGVKD. V dropped 6 bases and J dropped 0; count of bases not matched to a gene: 4.

The table lists this clonotype with a few counts. The chain joins TRBV9 to TRBJ2-5, with D hard to call. CDR1 is SGDLS and CDR2 is YYNGEE in the germline V gene. The CDR3 runs 15 residues. Trimming left V 4 bases short and J 5 bases short, with 18 bases between. CDR3 loop: CASSPVIGVGETQYF. The CDR3 nucleotides are TGTGCCAGCAGCCCAGTGATCGGAGTTGGGGAGACCCAGTACTTC.

The rearrangement joins TRBV6-6 to TRBJ2-4, with TRBD2 matching over 11 bases. Trimming removed 6 bases from V and 0 bases from J; junction bases left unmatched: 4. Per germline, CDR1 MNHNY and CDR2 SVGAGI (reference sequence). This CDR3 contains 16 residues. The CDR3 loop is CASSETSGRAKNIQYF. The DNA for the CDR3 is TGTGCCAGCAGCGAAACTAGCGGGAGAGCCAAAAACATTCAGTACTTC.

The sample holds one count of this clonotype. The V and J genes are TRBV24-1 and TRBJ2-2; D perhaps matches TRBD2 (5 bases). Germline V gives CDR1 KGHDR, CDR2 SFDVKD. The V and J ends lost 12 bases and 0 bases respectively, with 13 bases between them. The CDR3 has 14 residues. The CDR3 coding sequence is TGTGCCGCCTCCGGGATATCGAACACCGGGGAGCTGTTTTTT. Translated, it gives CAASGISNTGELFF.